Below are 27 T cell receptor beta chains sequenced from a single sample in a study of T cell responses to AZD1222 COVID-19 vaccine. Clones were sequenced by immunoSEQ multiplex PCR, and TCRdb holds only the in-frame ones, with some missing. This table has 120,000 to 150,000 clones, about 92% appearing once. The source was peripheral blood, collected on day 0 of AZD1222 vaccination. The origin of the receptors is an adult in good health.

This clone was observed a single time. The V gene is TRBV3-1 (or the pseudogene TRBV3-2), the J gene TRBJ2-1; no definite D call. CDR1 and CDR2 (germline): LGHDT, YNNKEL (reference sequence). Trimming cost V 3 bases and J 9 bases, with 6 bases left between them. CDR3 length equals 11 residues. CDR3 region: CASSQRSEQFF. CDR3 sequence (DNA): TGTGCCAGCAGCCAGCGGAGTGAGCAGTTCTTC.

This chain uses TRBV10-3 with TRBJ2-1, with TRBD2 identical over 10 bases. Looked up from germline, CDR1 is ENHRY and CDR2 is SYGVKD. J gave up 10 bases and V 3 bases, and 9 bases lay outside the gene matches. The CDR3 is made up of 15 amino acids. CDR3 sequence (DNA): TGTGCCATCAGTGAACGAGTAAGCGGGAGGGACGAGCAGTTCTTC. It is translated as CAISERVSGRDEQFF.

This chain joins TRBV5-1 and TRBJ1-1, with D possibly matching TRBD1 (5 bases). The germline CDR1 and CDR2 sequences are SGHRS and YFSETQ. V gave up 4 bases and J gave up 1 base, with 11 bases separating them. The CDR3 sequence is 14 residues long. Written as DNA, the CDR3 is TGCGCCAGCAGCCCGGAGGGGAGGAACACTGAAGCTTTCTTT. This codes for CASSPEGRNTEAFF.

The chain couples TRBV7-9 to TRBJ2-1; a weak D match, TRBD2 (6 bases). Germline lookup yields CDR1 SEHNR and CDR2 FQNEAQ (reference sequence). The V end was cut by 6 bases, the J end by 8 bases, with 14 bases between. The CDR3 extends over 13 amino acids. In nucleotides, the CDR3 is TGTGCCAGCAGGCTGAAGGGAGGCGATGAGCAGTTCTTC. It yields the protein CASRLKGGDEQFF. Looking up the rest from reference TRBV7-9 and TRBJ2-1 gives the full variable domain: DTGVSQNPRHKITKRGQNVTFRCDPISEHNRLYWYRQTLGQGPEFLTYFQNEAQLEKSRLLSDRFSAERPKGSFSTLEIQRTEQGDSAMYLCASRLKGGDEQFFGPGTRLTVL.

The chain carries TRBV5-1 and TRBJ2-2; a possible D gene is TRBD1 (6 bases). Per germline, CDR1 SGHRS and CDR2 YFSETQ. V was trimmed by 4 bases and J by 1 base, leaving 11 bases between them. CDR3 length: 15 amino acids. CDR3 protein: CASSPIRGNTGELFF. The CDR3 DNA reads TGCGCCAGCAGCCCAATCAGGGGGAACACCGGGGAGCTGTTTTTT.

CDR3 residues: CASSNRNEKLFF. The CDR3 DNA reads as TGTGCCAGTAGTAATCGGAATGAAAAACTGTTTTTT. The rearrangement links TRBV19 to TRBJ1-4; D is unresolved. In germline, CDR1 is LNHDA, CDR2 SQIVND (reference sequence). The CDR3 spans 12 residues. Trimming left V 4 bases short and J 5 bases short, with 5 bases between.

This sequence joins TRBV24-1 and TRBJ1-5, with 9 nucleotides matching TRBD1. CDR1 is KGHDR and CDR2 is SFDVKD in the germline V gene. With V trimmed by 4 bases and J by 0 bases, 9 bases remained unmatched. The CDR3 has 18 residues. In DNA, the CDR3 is TGTGCCACCAGTGACCTCGGACAGGGGCTTTATAGCAATCAGCCCCAGCATTTT. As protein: CATSDLGQGLYSNQPQHF.

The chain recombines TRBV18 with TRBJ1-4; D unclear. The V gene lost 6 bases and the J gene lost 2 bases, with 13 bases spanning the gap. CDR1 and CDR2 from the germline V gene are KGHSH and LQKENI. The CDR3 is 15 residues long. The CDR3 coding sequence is TGTGCCAGCTCTCCTATGGGAGGGACTAATGAAAAACTGTTTTTT. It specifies CASSPMGGTNEKLFF.

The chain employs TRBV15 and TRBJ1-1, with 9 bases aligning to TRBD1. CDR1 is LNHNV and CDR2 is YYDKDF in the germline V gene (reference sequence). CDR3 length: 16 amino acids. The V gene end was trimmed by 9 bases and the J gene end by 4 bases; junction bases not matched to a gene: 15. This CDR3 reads CATRQGGNSGRTEAFF. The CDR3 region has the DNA TGTGCCACAAGACAGGGGGGAAATAGTGGGCGCACTGAAGCTTTCTTT.

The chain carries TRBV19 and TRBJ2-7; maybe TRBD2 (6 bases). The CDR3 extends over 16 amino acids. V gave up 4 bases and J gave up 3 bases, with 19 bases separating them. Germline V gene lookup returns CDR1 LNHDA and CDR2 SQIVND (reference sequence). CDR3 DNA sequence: TGTGCCAGTAGTACCAGCCTCGGCAGGGAGGTCTACGAGCAGTACTTC. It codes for CASSTSLGREVYEQYF.

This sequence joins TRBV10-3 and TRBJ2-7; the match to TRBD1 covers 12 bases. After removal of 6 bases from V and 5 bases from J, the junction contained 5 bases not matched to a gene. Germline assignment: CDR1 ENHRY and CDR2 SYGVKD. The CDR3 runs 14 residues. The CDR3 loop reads CAIRSGTGGNEQYF. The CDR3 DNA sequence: TGTGCCATCAGGTCCGGGACAGGGGGCAACGAGCAGTACTTC.

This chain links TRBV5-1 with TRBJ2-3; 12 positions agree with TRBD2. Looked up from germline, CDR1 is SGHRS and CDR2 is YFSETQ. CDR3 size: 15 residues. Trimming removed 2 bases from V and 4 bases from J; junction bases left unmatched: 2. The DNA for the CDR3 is TGCGCCAGCAGCTTATCTAGCGGGGGGGCAGATACGCAGTATTTT. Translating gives CASSLSSGGADTQYF.

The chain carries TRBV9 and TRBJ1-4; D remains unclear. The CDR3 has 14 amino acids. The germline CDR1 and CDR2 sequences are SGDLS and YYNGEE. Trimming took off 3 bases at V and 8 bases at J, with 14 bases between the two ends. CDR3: CASSEEDEGEKLFF. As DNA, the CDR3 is TGTGCCAGCAGCGAAGAGGATGAAGGGGAAAAACTGTTTTTT.

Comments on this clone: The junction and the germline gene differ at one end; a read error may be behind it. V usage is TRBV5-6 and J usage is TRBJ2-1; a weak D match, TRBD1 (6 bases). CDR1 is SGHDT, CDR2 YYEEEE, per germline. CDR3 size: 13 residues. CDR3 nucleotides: TGTGCCAGCGGCTTCACAGGGTTAGCTGAGCAGTTCTTC. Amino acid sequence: CASGFTGLAEQFF.

Written as DNA, the CDR3 is TGTGCCAGCAGTGGGGGGACAGTTGCAACTAATGAAAAACTGTTTTTT. Translating it yields CASSGGTVATNEKLFF. The V call is TRBV6-1, the J call TRBJ1-4; 7 bases line up with TRBD1. The CDR3 runs 16 residues. Germline V CDR1 and CDR2: MNHNS, SASEGT. Losses at the gene ends were 4 bases for V and 0 bases for J; bases not matched to a gene: 5.

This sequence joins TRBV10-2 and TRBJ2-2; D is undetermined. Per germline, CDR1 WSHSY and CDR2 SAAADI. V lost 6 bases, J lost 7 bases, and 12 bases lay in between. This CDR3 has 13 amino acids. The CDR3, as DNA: TGCGCCAGCAGGGACCCCCTCGGCGGGGAGCTGTTTTTT. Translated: CASRDPLGGELFF.

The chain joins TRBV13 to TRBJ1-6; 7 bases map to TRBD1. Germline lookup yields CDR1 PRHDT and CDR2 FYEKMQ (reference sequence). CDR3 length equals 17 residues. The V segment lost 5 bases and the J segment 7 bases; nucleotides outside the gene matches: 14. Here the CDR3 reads CASSGEGTARGNSPLHF. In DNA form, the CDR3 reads TGTGCCAGCAGCGGAGAAGGGACAGCTCGGGGGAATTCACCCCTCCACTTT. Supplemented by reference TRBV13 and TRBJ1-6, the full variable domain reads AAGVIQSPRHLIKEKRETATLKCYPIPRHDTVYWYQQGPGQDPQFLISFYEKMQSDKGSIPDRFSAQQFSDYHSELNMSSLELGDSALYFCASSGEGTARGNSPLHFGNGTRLTVT.

CDR3 residues: CATRRQGGYGYTF. In nucleotides, the CDR3 is TGTGCCACCCGGCGCCAGGGCGGGTATGGCTACACCTTC. The chain has TRBV11-2 and TRBJ1-2; a weak D match, TRBD1 (5 bases). Germline CDR1 is SGHAT and CDR2 is FQNNGV. The CDR3 runs 13 residues. V dropped 10 bases and J dropped 5 bases, with 17 bases sitting between them.

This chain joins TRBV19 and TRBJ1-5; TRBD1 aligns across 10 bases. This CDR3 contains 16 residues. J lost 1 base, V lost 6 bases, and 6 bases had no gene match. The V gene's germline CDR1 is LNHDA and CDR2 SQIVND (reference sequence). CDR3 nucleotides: TGTGCCAGTAGATTGGGACAGGGGAACAGCAATCAGCCCCAGCATTTT. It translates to CASRLGQGNSNQPQHF.

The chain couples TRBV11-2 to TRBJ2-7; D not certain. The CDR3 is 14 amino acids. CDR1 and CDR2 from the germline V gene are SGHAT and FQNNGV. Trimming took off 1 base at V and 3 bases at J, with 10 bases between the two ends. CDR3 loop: CASSLALRIYEQYF. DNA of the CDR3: TGTGCCAGCAGCTTAGCGTTGCGCATCTACGAGCAGTACTTC.

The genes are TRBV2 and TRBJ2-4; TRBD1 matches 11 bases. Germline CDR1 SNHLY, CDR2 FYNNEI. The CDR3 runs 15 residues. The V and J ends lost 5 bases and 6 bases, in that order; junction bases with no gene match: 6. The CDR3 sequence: CASSFGGQGGNIQYF. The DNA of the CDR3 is TGTGCCAGCAGTTTCGGGGGACAGGGGGGAAACATTCAGTACTTC.

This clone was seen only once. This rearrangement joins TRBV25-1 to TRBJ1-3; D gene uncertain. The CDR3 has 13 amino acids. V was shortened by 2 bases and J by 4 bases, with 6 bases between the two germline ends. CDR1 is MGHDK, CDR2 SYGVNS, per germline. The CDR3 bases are TGTGCCAGCAGTGAACCCGGAGGAAACACCATATATTTT. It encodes CASSEPGGNTIYF.

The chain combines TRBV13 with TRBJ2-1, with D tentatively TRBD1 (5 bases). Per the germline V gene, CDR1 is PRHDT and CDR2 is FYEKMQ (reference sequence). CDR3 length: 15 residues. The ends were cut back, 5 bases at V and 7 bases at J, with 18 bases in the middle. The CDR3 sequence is CASSGAGFSGNEQFF. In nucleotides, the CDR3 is TGTGCCAGCAGCGGGGCAGGGTTTTCTGGGAATGAGCAGTTCTTC.

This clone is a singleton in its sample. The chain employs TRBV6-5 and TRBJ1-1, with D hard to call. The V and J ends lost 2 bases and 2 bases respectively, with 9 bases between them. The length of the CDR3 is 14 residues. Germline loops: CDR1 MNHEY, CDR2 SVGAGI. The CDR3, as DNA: TGTGCCAGCAGTTACCGACGTAGAAACACTGAAGCTTTCTTT. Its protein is CASSYRRRNTEAFF.

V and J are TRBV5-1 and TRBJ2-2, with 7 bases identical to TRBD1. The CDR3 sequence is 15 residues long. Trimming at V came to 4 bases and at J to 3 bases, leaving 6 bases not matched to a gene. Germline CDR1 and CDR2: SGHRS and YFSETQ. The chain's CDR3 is CASSRGQSYTGELFF. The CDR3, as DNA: TGCGCCAGCAGCCGGGGACAGAGCTACACCGGGGAGCTGTTTTTT.

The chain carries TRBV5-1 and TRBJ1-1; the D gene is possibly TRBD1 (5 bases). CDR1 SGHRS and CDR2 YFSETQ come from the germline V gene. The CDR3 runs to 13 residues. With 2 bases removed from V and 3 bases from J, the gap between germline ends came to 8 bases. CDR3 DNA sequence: TGCGCCAGCAGCTTCGGGGGGGACACTGAAGCTTTCTTT. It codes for CASSFGGDTEAFF.

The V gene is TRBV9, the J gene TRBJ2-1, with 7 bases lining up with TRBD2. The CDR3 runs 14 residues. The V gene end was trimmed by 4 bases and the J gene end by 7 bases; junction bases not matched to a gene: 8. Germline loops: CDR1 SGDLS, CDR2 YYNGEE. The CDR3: CASSPRTRENEQFF. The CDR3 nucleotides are TGTGCCAGCAGCCCCCGGACTAGGGAAAATGAGCAGTTCTTC. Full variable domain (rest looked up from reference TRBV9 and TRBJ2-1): DSGVTQTPKHLITATGQRVTLRCSPRSGDLSVYWYQQSLDQGLQFLIQYYNGEERAKGNILERFSAQQFPDLHSELNLSSLELGDSALYFCASSPRTRENEQFFGPGTRLTVL.